This T cell receptor beta chain derives from a study of CD8 T cells in ankylosing spondylitis. Comment on this clonotype: What it recognizes is unknown.

Study-level findings and limits: There were earlier reports of some motif variants in reactive arthritis synovial fluid and blood. From matched ankylosing spondylitis synovial fluid, disease-linked clones were reportedly recovered at significantly enriched levels. There was a TCR beta motif, made of several highly homologous variants, that appeared characteristic of ankylosing spondylitis blood. Clones that were linked to disease were CD8+ and were relatively rare in peripheral blood.

Making use of molecular barcodes, quantitative 5'-RACE generated TCR beta libraries. Via MiXCR, TCRdb re-called the 5' RACE reads, giving one row per CDR3 protein. This sample has under 950,000 distinct CDR3 sequences, with roughly 19% found just once. Specimen: blood, either unsorted or a sorted T cell fraction (not recorded which). This receptor was taken from a male donor with ankylosing spondylitis.

The CDR3 is CASSPGNGVRDEQFF. CDR3 bases: TGTGCCAGCAGCCCCGGCAACGGGGTACGGGATGAGCAGTTCTTC. The rearrangement links TRBV7-8 to TRBJ2-1; possible D gene TRBD2, 5 bases. The length of the CDR3 is 15 residues. V lost 5 bases, J lost 8 bases, and 19 bases lay in between. CDR1 and CDR2 (germline): SGHVS, FQNEAQ. The full variable domain, with the rest looked up from reference TRBV7-8 and TRBJ2-1, is GAGVSQSPRYKVAKRGQDVALRCDPISGHVSLFWYQQALGQGPEFLTYFQNEAQLDKSGLPSDRFFAERPEGSVSTLKIQRTQQEDSAVYLCASSPGNGVRDEQFFGPGTRLTVL.